A single sample gave rise to the 2 T cell receptor beta chains below, sequenced in a study of glioma-infiltrating T cells after dendritic cell vaccination. Method: immunoSEQ multiplex PCR; TCRdb's copy keeps in-frame clones and lacks some. The sample carries 85,000 or so clones, 75% to 90% recorded once. Time point noted: after dendritic cell vaccination, including at tumor progression/relapse. This specimen was blood, taken after dendritic cell vaccination. The receptors originated from a human donor with glioblastoma.

The chain uses TRBV14 and TRBJ2-2; 7 nucleotides line up with TRBD1. Germline lookup yields CDR1 SGHDN and CDR2 FVKESK. CDR3 length equals 18 residues. V lost 3 bases and J lost 6; bases outside the gene matches: 16. CDR3 in DNA: TGTGCCAGCAGCCAGTTGTTTAGCCGGGACAGTTTCGCCGGGGAGCTGTTTTTT. This sequence encodes CASSQLFSRDSFAGELFF.

The chain has TRBV6-1 and TRBJ2-1, with 7 bases that match TRBD2. V dropped 6 bases and J dropped 2; count of bases not matched to a gene: 4. CDR1 and CDR2 from the germline V gene are MNHNS and SASEGT. The length of the CDR3 is 14 residues. For the CDR3, the DNA is TGTGCCAGCAGGAGGGAGGGCACCTACAATGAGCAGTTCTTC. It is translated as CASRREGTYNEQFF.